This section outlines one T cell receptor beta chain sequence together with its context. These data come from a study of control samples from healthy donors and cancer patients. TCRdb's table, derived via immunoSEQ multiplex PCR, lists solely in-frame clones and lacks some. Here the sample spans 100,000 to 150,000 clones, about 88% being singletons. Trimming took 3 bases from V and 1 from J; bases not matched to a gene: 11. This CDR3 is built from 17 residues. CDR1 and CDR2 from the germline V gene are SGDLS and YYNGEE. The gene calls are TRBV9 and TRBJ2-3; the match to TRBD2 covers 7 bases. The specimen sequenced was blood. The clonotype originates from a man between 18 and 35 years old in good health. The CDR3 DNA reads as TGTGCCAGCAGCGGGAGAGGGGCTAGCGGCCGCACAGATACGCAGTATTTT. It encodes CASSGRGASGRTDTQYF.